A selection of T cell receptor beta chains follows, all from one sample in a study of blood T cell repertoires in COVID-19. TCRdb keeps only in-frame clones here, not all; method: immunoSEQ multiplex PCR. The sample holds around 84,000 clones; about 83% are singletons and the top ten take roughly 36%. Material for sequencing was peripheral blood. Receptor source: a man older than 75 with active or convalescent COVID-19. CDR3s include the opening cysteine and the closing phenylalanine or tryptophan. The D gene is left open where the match is weak. Clone size, where shown, is once, few, many, or a class for clones that have expanded.

cdr3_aa	cdr3_nt	v_call	d_call	clone_size	j_call
CASRAERSNQPQHF	TGTGCCAGCAGGGCGGAGAGGAGCAATCAGCCCCAGCATTTT	TRBV2	.	.	TRBJ1-5
CASSSPGQHQETQYF	TGTGCCAGCAGCTCCCCAGGACAGCACCAAGAGACCCAGTACTTC	TRBV7-7	.	.	TRBJ2-5
CASSPVEGSGNTIYF	TGCGCCAGCAGCCCCGTGGAGGGCTCTGGAAACACCATATATTTT	TRBV5-1	.	.	TRBJ1-3
CASSLLAGSTDTQYF	TGCGCCAGCAGCTTGCTAGCGGGGAGCACAGATACGCAGTATTTT	TRBV5-1	TRBD2	once	TRBJ2-3
CASSLSGRVYEQYF	TGTGCCAGCAGCCTTAGCGGGAGGGTGTACGAGCAGTACTTC	TRBV9	TRBD2	once	TRBJ2-7
CASSQVRDGELFF	TGCGCCAGCAGCCAAGTACGGGACGGGGAGCTGTTTTTT	TRBV4-3	.	.	TRBJ2-2
CASSMGTVPYYGAEANYGYTF	TGTGCCAGTAGTATGGGAACGGTGCCTTATTATGGGGCTGAAGCTAACTATGGCTACACCTTC	TRBV19	.	.	TRBJ1-2
CASRWGAGESYEQYF	TGTGCCAGCCGGTGGGGTGCGGGTGAATCCTACGAGCAGTACTTC	TRBV5-5	.	.	TRBJ2-7
CASSLDRANSPLHF	TGTGCCAGCAGCCTGGACAGGGCTAATTCACCCCTCCACTTT	TRBV6-5	TRBD1	.	TRBJ1-6
CASRAGDQPQHF	TGCGCCAGCAGGGCCGGGGATCAGCCCCAGCATTTT	TRBV10-2	.	.	TRBJ1-5
CASSLGQTYYEQYF	TGTGCCAGCAGCTTAGGACAGACTTACTACGAGCAGTACTTC	TRBV7-2	.	.	TRBJ2-7
CASSLLGGGTDTQYF	TGTGCCAGCTCACTCCTCGGCGGGGGAACAGATACGCAGTATTTT	TRBV18	TRBD2	.	TRBJ2-3
CASSSQTSGGQETQYF	TGTGCCAGTAGTTCACAGACTAGCGGGGGCCAAGAGACCCAGTACTTC	TRBV19	TRBD2	.	TRBJ2-5
CASSRTGRDNQPQHF	TGTGCCAGCAGTCGAACAGGGAGGGATAATCAGCCCCAGCATTTT	TRBV6-5	.	.	TRBJ1-5
CASSLDYRGVKNIQYF	TGTGCCAGCAGTCTAGATTACAGGGGCGTCAAAAACATTCAGTACTTC	TRBV2	TRBD1	.	TRBJ2-4
CASSLGARGGELFF	TGTGCCAGCAGCTTAGGGGCCCGGGGCGGGGAGCTGTTTTTT	TRBV11-1	.	.	TRBJ2-2
CASSFRLGGIAFF	TGTGCCAGCAGTTTCCGTTTGGGGGGGATCGCTTTCTTT	TRBV27	.	.	TRBJ1-1
CATSSRGLDTEAFF	TGTGCCACCAGCAGCAGGGGGCTTGACACTGAAGCTTTCTTT	TRBV15	TRBD1	.	TRBJ1-1
CAIGARNTEAFF	TGTGCCATCGGGGCGAGGAACACTGAAGCTTTCTTT	TRBV10-3	.	.	TRBJ1-1
CASSRPGGSVYEQYF	TGTGCCAGCAGCAGACCCGGTGGTAGCGTTTACGAGCAGTACTTC	TRBV5-5	.	.	TRBJ2-7
CASSSATGGNTEAFF	TGTGCCAGCAGTTCCGCGACAGGGGGGAACACTGAAGCTTTCTTT	TRBV28	TRBD1	.	TRBJ1-1
CAIGDRVAEPQHF	TGTGCCATCGGTGACAGGGTAGCGGAGCCCCAGCATTTT	TRBV10-3	TRBD1	.	TRBJ1-5
CANSVNSDIVKYGYTF	TGTGCCAACAGCGTAAACAGTGATATAGTCAAGTATGGCTACACCTTC	TRBV9	.	.	TRBJ1-2
CASPELELGEQFF	TGTGCCAGTCCTGAGCTGGAGTTAGGTGAGCAGTTCTTC	TRBV7-9	.	.	TRBJ2-1
CASSPRELPTDTQYF	TGTGCCAGCAGCCCCCGGGAGTTACCCACAGATACGCAGTATTTT	TRBV14	.	.	TRBJ2-3
CASSPRTGGVFFYNEQFF	TGTGCCAGCAGCCCACGGACAGGGGGCGTATTCTTCTACAATGAGCAGTTCTTC	TRBV14	TRBD1	.	TRBJ2-1
CASSPSRRGDSSYEQYF	TGTGCCAGCAGTCCGTCGAGAAGGGGCGACAGCTCCTACGAGCAGTACTTC	TRBV6-6	.	.	TRBJ2-7